One sample yielded the 24 T cell receptor beta chains listed below, sequenced in a study of OX40 agonist ivuxolimab in advanced cancers. Sequencing was performed with immunoSEQ multiplex PCR; in TCRdb, only in-frame clones are kept and a portion is missing. The repertoire consists of about 90,000 clones, with 85% to 90% occurring once and the leading ten covering about 7%. Sequenced here: CD4+ or CD8+ T cells sorted from blood, sampled in a trial of the OX40 agonist ivuxolimab. The receptors stem from an adult with an advanced solid tumor such as melanoma, head and neck, liver or kidney cancer.

This chain links TRBV30 with TRBJ1-2, with D unclear. The CDR3 consists of 13 residues. Trimming left V 5 bases short and J 3 bases short, with 13 bases between. CDR1 and CDR2 from the germline V gene are GTSNPN and SVGIG (reference sequence). CDR3 DNA: TGTGCCTGGTGGCCGGTTGGGGACTATGGCTACACCTTC. It translates to CAWWPVGDYGYTF.

This clone was observed a single time. At one of its ends the junction is not consistent with the germline gene, which may arise from a read error. The chain links TRBV5-3 to TRBJ2-7; TRBD1 agrees at 12 bases. TRBV5-3 is known as an ORF, though its function is uncertain. The CDR3 is made up of 14 amino acids. In nucleotides, the CDR3 is TGTGCCAGCAGCTTAGGGGGACAGGGGGCAAGGCAGTACTTC. Translated: CASSLGGQGARQYF.

The V gene is TRBV27, the J gene TRBJ2-1; the D call may be TRBD1 or TRBD2 (7 bases each). V lost 2 bases, J lost 7 bases, and 12 bases lay in between. Germline CDR1 is MNHEY and CDR2 is SMNVEV (reference sequence). The CDR3 runs to 14 residues. The CDR3 is CASSLVQGGNEQFF. The DNA of the CDR3 is TGTGCCAGCAGTTTAGTTCAGGGGGGGAATGAGCAGTTCTTC.

The V call is TRBV9, the J call TRBJ2-5; 7 nucleotides match TRBD2. Germline V gene sequence: CDR1 SGDLS, CDR2 YYNGEE. The CDR3 length is 16 residues. V lost 4 bases to trimming and J lost 4 bases; unmatched junction nucleotides: 13. CDR3 loop: CASSTRGRELPETQYF. For the CDR3, the DNA is TGTGCCAGCAGCACCCGAGGGCGGGAGCTTCCAGAGACCCAGTACTTC. Drawing the rest from reference TRBV9 and TRBJ2-5, the complete variable domain is DSGVTQTPKHLITATGQRVTLRCSPRSGDLSVYWYQQSLDQGLQFLIQYYNGEERAKGNILERFSAQQFPDLHSELNLSSLELGDSALYFCASSTRGRELPETQYFGPGTRLLVL.

The chain uses TRBV9 and TRBJ1-5; no clear D. This CDR3 comprises 16 residues. Trimming cost V 3 bases and J 0 bases, with 13 bases left between them. The germline gives CDR1 SGDLS, CDR2 YYNGEE. In nucleotides, the CDR3 is TGTGCCAGCAGCGCGGTCCAGTCCCCTAGCAATCAGCCCCAGCATTTT. Translating gives CASSAVQSPSNQPQHF. Combining the CDR3 with reference TRBV9 and TRBJ1-5 gives the whole variable domain DSGVTQTPKHLITATGQRVTLRCSPRSGDLSVYWYQQSLDQGLQFLIQYYNGEERAKGNILERFSAQQFPDLHSELNLSSLELGDSALYFCASSAVQSPSNQPQHFGDGTRLSIL.

V is TRBV11-2 and J is TRBJ1-1; D call uncertain. This CDR3 is 12 amino acids long. From germline, CDR1 is SGHAT and CDR2 FQNNGV. V shed 7 bases and J shed 8 bases, with 14 bases lying between them. CDR3 region: CASNERELEAFF. The CDR3 DNA sequence: TGTGCCAGCAACGAAAGGGAGCTCGAAGCTTTCTTT.

The rearrangement joins TRBV7-6 to TRBJ2-3; D assignment may be TRBD1 or TRBD2 (5 bases each). Trimming cost V 4 bases and J 1 base, with 12 bases left between them. The germline gives CDR1 SGHVS, CDR2 FNYEAQ. The CDR3 length is 15 residues. The CDR3 is CASSSPGDRTDTQYF. CDR3 DNA: TGTGCCAGCAGCTCGCCCGGGGACCGCACAGATACGCAGTATTTT.

The chain joins TRBV6-5 to TRBJ1-1, with D unresolved. Germline loops: CDR1 MNHEY, CDR2 SVGAGI. The CDR3 runs 13 residues. Trimming took 0 bases from V and 5 from J, leaving 7 bases between them. DNA for the CDR3: TGTGCCAGCAGTTACTCGACCGGGACTGAAGCTTTCTTT. The encoded protein is CASSYSTGTEAFF.

This sequence joins TRBV28 and TRBJ1-5; D is uncertain. The V gene's germline CDR1 is MDHEN and CDR2 SYDVKM. V was clipped by 3 bases and J by 0 bases, with 15 bases between them. CDR3 length equals 17 residues. The CDR3 region has the DNA TGTGCCAGCAGTTTGGTACCCAGAGGCTATAGCAATCAGCCCCAGCATTTT. Protein product: CASSLVPRGYSNQPQHF.

V gene TRBV7-2 combines with J gene TRBJ2-1; 10 nucleotides agree with TRBD2. Per the germline V gene, CDR1 is SGHTA and CDR2 is FQGNSA. V shed 0 bases, J shed 4 bases, and the junction held 0 bases outside the gene matches. The CDR3 contains 15 residues. In DNA form, the CDR3 reads TGTGCCAGCAGCTTAGCGACTAGCGGGTACAATGAGCAGTTCTTC. Protein sequence: CASSLATSGYNEQFF. The complete variable domain, with remaining parts taken from reference TRBV7-2 and TRBJ2-1, reads GAGVSQSPSNKVTEKGKDVELRCDPISGHTALYWYRQSLGQGLEFLIYFQGNSAPDKSGLPSDRFSAERTGGSVSTLTIQRTQQEDSAVYLCASSLATSGYNEQFFGPGTRLTVL.

The chain is built from TRBV6-5 and TRBJ1-2; a possible D gene is TRBD1 (6 bases). There are 16 residues in the CDR3. V lost 0 bases to trimming and J lost 5 bases, with 16 bases between them. The V gene's germline CDR1 is MNHEY and CDR2 SVGAGI. The CDR3 sequence: CASSYSFGGPLYGYTF. Written as DNA, the CDR3 is TGTGCCAGCAGTTACTCGTTCGGGGGGCCCCTTTATGGCTACACCTTC.

The chain carries TRBV7-2 and TRBJ2-5, with 8 bases aligning to TRBD2. Germline assignment: CDR1 SGHTA and CDR2 FQGNSA. The CDR3 spans 16 residues. The V segment lost 0 bases and the J segment 1 base; nucleotides outside the gene matches: 4. In nucleotides, the CDR3 is TGTGCCAGCAGCTTAGCGCGGGGGGTCCTCCAAGAGACCCAGTACTTC. Protein: CASSLARGVLQETQYF.

The gene calls are TRBV7-9 and TRBJ2-3; 9 nucleotides match TRBD1. CDR3 size: 13 residues. Looked up from germline, CDR1 is SEHNR and CDR2 is FQNEAQ (reference sequence). J gave up 12 bases and V 7 bases, and 11 bases lay outside the gene matches. The CDR3 sequence is CASIIGGGQGQYF. CDR3 nucleotide sequence: TGTGCCAGCATCATCGGAGGGGGACAGGGTCAGTATTTT.

CDR3 protein: CASSPSGNRNEQYF. CDR3 sequence (DNA): TGTGCCAGCAGCCCTAGCGGGAACCGGAACGAGCAGTACTTC. V and J are TRBV11-1 and TRBJ2-7; 9 bases are a match to TRBD2. This CDR3 contains 14 residues. The junction had 7 bases not matched to a gene; V was cut back by 5 bases and J by 5 bases. The germline V gene encodes CDR1 SGHAT and CDR2 FQDESV (reference sequence).

The chain couples TRBV30 to TRBJ2-1; no firm D call. Germline V gene sequence: CDR1 GTSNPN, CDR2 SVGIG (reference sequence). The length of the CDR3 is 13 residues. V was clipped by 5 bases and J by 7 bases, with 15 bases between them. CDR3: CAWAGPVGNEQFF. The CDR3 DNA follows: TGTGCCTGGGCCGGTCCCGTGGGGAATGAGCAGTTCTTC.

The rearrangement joins TRBV30 to TRBJ2-3; perhaps D is TRBD1 or TRBD2 (6 bases each). Trimming took off 7 bases at V and 0 bases at J, with 17 bases between the two ends. Germline V CDR1 and CDR2: GTSNPN, SVGIG (reference sequence). The CDR3 is 15 residues long. The CDR3, as DNA: TGTGCCTTGGAGGGGCAACAGGGAAGCACAGATACGCAGTATTTT. Translation gives CALEGQQGSTDTQYF. Full variable domain (remainder filled in from reference TRBV30 and TRBJ2-3): SQTIHQWPATLVQPVGSPLSLECTVEGTSNPNLYWYRQAAGRGLQLLFYSVGIGQISSEVPQNLSASRPQDRQFILSSKKLLLSDSGFYLCALEGQQGSTDTQYFGPGTRLTVL.

V is TRBV30 and J is TRBJ2-5; 11 nucleotides line up with TRBD1. The end of the DNA fits TRBJ2-7 better, so the J call may be wrong. This CDR3 comprises 14 residues. Germline lookup yields CDR1 GTSNPN and CDR2 SVGIG (reference sequence). The CDR3 is CAWSTGTGGYEQYF. CDR3 DNA: TGTGCCTGGAGTACCGGGACAGGGGGCTACGAGCAGTACTTC.

This clone was recorded only once. V gene TRBV27 combines with J gene TRBJ2-5, with D perhaps TRBD1 or TRBD2 (5 bases each). The CDR3 runs to 14 residues. V dropped 6 bases and J dropped 0 bases, with 11 bases sitting between them. CDR1 MNHEY and CDR2 SMNVEV come from the germline V gene (reference sequence). CDR3 coding DNA: TGTGCCAGCAGGTTGGGGCGGGACCAAGAGACCCAGTACTTC. Residues: CASRLGRDQETQYF.

The rearrangement joins TRBV4-2 to TRBJ2-7, with D perhaps matching TRBD1 (5 bases). This CDR3 region has 15 residues. V shed 5 bases and J shed 4 bases, with 18 bases lying between them. Looked up from germline, CDR1 is LGHNA and CDR2 is YNFKEQ. CDR3 residues: CASSELSAGKYEQYF. CDR3 in DNA: TGTGCCAGCAGCGAATTGTCGGCAGGGAAGTACGAGCAGTACTTC.

CDR3 DNA sequence: TGTGCCAGCGCGGGACAGGGGGCTGGAGACCTGGGGGCTTTCTTT. Its translation is CASAGQGAGDLGAFF. The genes are TRBV6-5 and TRBJ1-1; TRBD1 agrees at 12 bases. Germline CDR1 and CDR2: MNHEY and SVGAGI. This CDR3 comprises 15 residues. V shed 8 bases and J 11 bases; nucleotides not matched to a gene: 15.

This clone was observed a few times. The rearrangement links TRBV7-3 to TRBJ2-3; no reliable D call. V gave up 2 bases and J gave up 6 bases, with 12 bases separating them. Per the germline V gene, CDR1 is SGHTA and CDR2 is FQGTGA. The CDR3 spans 14 residues. The CDR3 is CASSLGQLADTQYF. CDR3 DNA sequence: TGTGCCAGCAGCTTAGGGCAGCTGGCCGATACGCAGTATTTT.

The chain couples TRBV27 to TRBJ2-1, with 7 bases that match TRBD1. The CDR3 extends over 15 amino acids. Germline-derived CDR1 and CDR2 are MNHEY and SMNVEV (reference sequence). J gave up 8 bases and V 2 bases, and 9 bases lay outside the gene matches. CDR3 sequence (DNA): TGTGCCAGCAGTTTAGCGGACAGGCTATACGATGAGCAGTTCTTC. This translates into CASSLADRLYDEQFF.

The chain employs TRBV20-1 and TRBJ2-3; the D is unclear. The CDR3 is 11 residues long. Germline lookup yields CDR1 DFQATT and CDR2 SNEGSKA (reference sequence). Trimming stripped 3 bases from V and 5 bases from J, with 6 bases between. DNA for the CDR3: TGCAGTGCTAGGTTGGAAGATACGCAGTATTTT. It codes for CSARLEDTQYF.

This rearrangement joins TRBV11-2 to TRBJ2-2; D gene uncertain. From germline, CDR1 is SGHAT and CDR2 FQNNGV. V lost 3 bases and J lost 3, with 5 bases in between. This CDR3 is built from 13 residues. The CDR3 region has the DNA TGTGCCAGCAGCTTCTTTGACACCGGGGAGCTGTTTTTT. Encoded protein: CASSFFDTGELFF.